This T cell receptor (beta chain) was identified in a study of cytomegalovirus exposure and HLA in healthy donors. General study findings and limits: Cytomegalovirus-associated status was assigned to fewer than 200 TCR beta chains.

CDR1 and CDR2 from the germline V gene are SEHNR and FQNEAQ (reference sequence). The CDR3 spans 17 residues. V gave up 5 bases and J gave up 5 bases; unmatched junction bases: 14. The PCR ran on 60 Vbeta and 13 Jbeta primers. Assay: immunoSEQ multiplex PCR; the TCRdb copy retains only in-frame clones and omits some. The sample lists 90,000 to 100,000 clones, 69% occurring once. A word on this clone: Its matching antigen is unknown.

Sampled while nominally healthy, donors likely had unrecorded immune exposures. The TCR comes from a man aged 45-65 years in good health and CMV-seronegative. The rearrangement uses TRBV7-9 and TRBJ2-5; 10 bases fit TRBD2. Sequencing was done on a sample of PBMCs. The CDR3 spells CASSTTSGGAEGETQYF. The CDR3 nucleotides are TGTGCCAGCAGCACAACAAGCGGGGGGGCAGAGGGGGAGACCCAGTACTTC. Full variable domain (missing parts from reference TRBV7-9 and TRBJ2-5): DTGVSQNPRHKITKRGQNVTFRCDPISEHNRLYWYRQTLGQGPEFLTYFQNEAQLEKSRLLSDRFSAERPKGSFSTLEIQRTEQGDSAMYLCASSTTSGGAEGETQYFGPGTRLLVL.